One sample yielded the 4 T cell receptor beta chains listed below, sequenced in a study of T cell responses to AZD1222 COVID-19 vaccine. This table comes from immunoSEQ multiplex PCR, and its TCRdb copy is limited to in-frame clones, with some not included. Altogether some 130,000 clones are present, roughly nine tenths being singletons, with the ten largest covering approximately 3.4%. The material was peripheral blood, obtained on day 0 of AZD1222 vaccination. Receptors originate from an adult in good health.

This clone was counted a single time. CDR3 amino acids: CASSLLAGGPNEQFF. The DNA of the CDR3 is TGTGCCAGCAGCTTACTAGCGGGAGGGCCAAATGAGCAGTTCTTC. The J gene is TRBJ2-1, the V gene TRBV6-5; TRBD2 aligns across 13 bases. CDR3 length: 15 residues. Trimming at V came to 6 bases and at J to 7 bases, leaving 6 bases not matched to a gene. In germline, CDR1 is MNHEY, CDR2 SVGAGI.

This sequence joins TRBV24-1 and TRBJ2-5, with 7 nucleotides matching TRBD2. The CDR3 has 19 amino acids. Germline assignment: CDR1 KGHDR and CDR2 SFDVKD. Unmatched junction bases numbered 18, after V lost 4 bases and J lost 2 bases. As DNA, the CDR3 is TGTGCCACCAGTGAAGCGGGGATAGGTAGGAGGGGATTTCAAGAGACCCAGTACTTC. This sequence encodes CATSEAGIGRRGFQETQYF.

The chain combines TRBV11-2 with TRBJ1-1; no definite D call. V lost 0 bases and J 5 bases, leaving 10 bases between the germline ends. Per the germline V gene, CDR1 is SGHAT and CDR2 is FQNNGV. This CDR3 comprises 14 residues. The CDR3 region is CASSLELLKTEAFF. The CDR3 nucleotides are TGTGCCAGCAGCTTAGAACTCCTTAAGACTGAAGCTTTCTTT.

The V and J genes are TRBV6-1 and TRBJ2-5, with TRBD2 identical over 8 bases. The trim removed 2 bases at V and 5 bases at J, leaving 7 bases unmatched. This CDR3 spans 15 amino acids. The germline V gene has CDR1 MNHNS and CDR2 SASEGT. The CDR3 here is CASSETSGSGETQYF. CDR3 nucleotide sequence: TGTGCCAGCAGTGAAACTAGCGGTTCAGGGGAGACCCAGTACTTC.